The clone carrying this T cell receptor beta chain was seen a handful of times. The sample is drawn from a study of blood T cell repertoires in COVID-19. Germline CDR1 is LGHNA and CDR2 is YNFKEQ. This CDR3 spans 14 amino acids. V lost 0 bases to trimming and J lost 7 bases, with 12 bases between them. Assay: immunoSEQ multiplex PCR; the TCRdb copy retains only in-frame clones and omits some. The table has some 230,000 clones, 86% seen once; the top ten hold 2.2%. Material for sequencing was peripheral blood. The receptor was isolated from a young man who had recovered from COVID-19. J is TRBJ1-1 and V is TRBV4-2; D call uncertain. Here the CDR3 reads CASSQDRGNNEAFF. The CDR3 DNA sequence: TGTGCCAGCAGCCAAGATCGAGGGAATAATGAAGCTTTCTTT.